One sample yielded the 7 T cell receptor beta chains listed below, sequenced in a study of blood T cell repertoires in COVID-19. Profiled with immunoSEQ multiplex PCR; TCRdb holds only in-frame clones, not every one. The sample records 60,000 to 85,000 clones, approximately 79% being singletons. Sequencing used peripheral blood. All receptors derive from a human donor with acute or convalescent COVID-19. The donor label of this sample is uncertain.

The chain carries TRBV2 and TRBJ2-2, with D maybe TRBD2 (6 bases). In germline, CDR1 is SNHLY, CDR2 FYNNEI. The CDR3 extends over 14 amino acids. The CDR3 region has the DNA TGTGCTAGCGGCAGGCAGACAAACACCGGGGAGCTGTTTTTT. Translation gives CASGRQTNTGELFF.

V is TRBV13 and J is TRBJ1-6, with D maybe TRBD1 (5 bases). Germline CDR1 PRHDT, CDR2 FYEKMQ (reference sequence). The ends were cut back, 8 bases at V and 8 bases at J, with 13 bases in the middle. CDR3 length: 13 amino acids. CDR3 in amino acids: CASRGGRDSPLHF. The CDR3 DNA reads TGTGCCAGCCGCGGGGGTCGAGATTCACCCCTCCACTTT.

This chain uses TRBV19 with TRBJ1-5, with a possible D match to TRBD1 (6 bases). The CDR3 is 12 residues long. V was shortened by 5 bases and J by 11 bases, with 13 bases between the two germline ends. The V gene's germline CDR1 is LNHDA and CDR2 SQIVND (reference sequence). This CDR3 reads CASSGTGWSQHF. The CDR3 nucleotides read TGTGCCAGTAGTGGAACAGGGTGGTCCCAGCATTTT.

The V call is TRBV9, the J call TRBJ2-2, with 7 bases identical to TRBD2. CDR1 is SGDLS, CDR2 YYNGEE, per germline. The CDR3 length is 15 residues. Trimming took 4 bases from V and 4 from J; bases not matched to a gene: 7. CDR3 protein: CASSPRGFSTGELFF. The DNA for the CDR3 is TGTGCCAGCAGCCCGCGGGGGTTTAGCACCGGGGAGCTGTTTTTT. Looking up the rest from reference TRBV9 and TRBJ2-2 gives the full variable domain: DSGVTQTPKHLITATGQRVTLRCSPRSGDLSVYWYQQSLDQGLQFLIQYYNGEERAKGNILERFSAQQFPDLHSELNLSSLELGDSALYFCASSPRGFSTGELFFGEGSRLTVL.

The genes are TRBV3-1 (or the pseudogene TRBV3-2) and TRBJ2-5; 10 nucleotides align to TRBD2. The length of the CDR3 is 17 residues. The germline V gene has CDR1 LGHDT and CDR2 YNNKEL (reference sequence). The J segment lost 4 bases and the V segment lost 0 bases, leaving 8 bases of the junction unmatched. The DNA for the CDR3 is TGTGCCAGCAGCCAAGATCTCCTAGCGGGAGTAGGAGAGACCCAGTACTTC. It translates to CASSQDLLAGVGETQYF.

This chain joins TRBV5-4 and TRBJ1-1, with D unclear. The germline V and J ends were trimmed by 0 bases and 4 bases, with 10 bases remaining between them. Germline V lookup: CDR1 SGHNT, CDR2 YYREEE (reference sequence). CDR3 size: 14 residues. The CDR3 spells CASSLDQVSTEAFF. The DNA of the CDR3 is TGTGCCAGCAGCTTGGATCAGGTATCCACTGAAGCTTTCTTT.

The chain has TRBV15 and TRBJ2-7; 9 bases are shared with TRBD2. The ends lost 6 bases at V and 5 bases at J; junction bases unmatched: 11. In germline, CDR1 is LNHNV, CDR2 YYDKDF (reference sequence). The CDR3 has 15 amino acids. The CDR3, as DNA: TGTGCCACCAGACCAGCGGGGGGCCTTCTTCACGAGCAGTACTTC. Protein sequence: CATRPAGGLLHEQYF.